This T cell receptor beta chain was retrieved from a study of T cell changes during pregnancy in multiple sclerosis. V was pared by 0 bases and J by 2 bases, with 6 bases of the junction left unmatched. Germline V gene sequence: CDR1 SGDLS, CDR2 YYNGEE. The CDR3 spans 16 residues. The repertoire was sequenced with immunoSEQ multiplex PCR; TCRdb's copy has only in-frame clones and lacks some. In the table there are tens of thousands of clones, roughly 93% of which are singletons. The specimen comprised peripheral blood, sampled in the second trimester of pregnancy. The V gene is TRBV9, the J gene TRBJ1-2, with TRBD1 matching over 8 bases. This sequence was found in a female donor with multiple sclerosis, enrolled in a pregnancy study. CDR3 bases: TGTGCCAGCAGCGTAGCCCAGGGGGCTCTCAACTATGGCTACACCTTC. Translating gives CASSVAQGALNYGYTF.